Sequencing of this TCR beta chain was carried out in a study of T cell repertoires in cytomegalovirus infection. This clonotype was seen at least ten times. TCRdb processed the reads anew with MiXCR; each CDR3 protein has one entry. This table has some 150,000 distinct CDR3 sequences, 5.5% to 7% appearing once. Germline V CDR1 and CDR2: SGHTA, FQGTGA. V lost 5 bases, J lost 8 bases, and 11 bases lay in between. This CDR3 spans 12 amino acids. The receptor was isolated from a human donor in good health (CMV status not recorded). Some clones in this sample may be carry-over from other donors' samples. The rearrangement uses TRBV7-3 and TRBJ2-3; D ambiguous. Sequenced sample: PBMCs. CDR3 DNA: TGTGCCAGCAGCCTCCAAGGAAGTACGCAGTATTTT. It encodes CASSLQGSTQYF.